This T cell receptor (beta chain) was profiled in a study of CD8+CD57+ T cells in acquired aplastic anemia. Study background: The mean DNA yield obtained from sorted CD4+ and CD8+ cells came to approximately 3 ug.

Genomic DNA was employed as the template in profiling TCR beta VDJ and CDR3. Using its own MiXCR run on the reads, TCRdb lists one record per CDR3 protein. The sample lists about 240,000 distinct CDR3 sequences; around half were seen once. V was shortened by 3 bases and J by 6 bases, with 11 bases between the two germline ends. The CDR3 consists of 13 residues. Germline V gene lookup returns CDR1 LNHDA and CDR2 SQIVND (reference sequence). Regarding the study as a whole: Roughly 27 shared CD8+ CDR3s appeared highly expressed within patients' immunodominant clones.

Sequencing was done on patients that had shown CD8+CD57+ cell expansion by flow cytometry. Severe acquired aplastic anemia affected all patients. Concerning this clonotype itself: Its specificity is not known.

The gene calls are TRBV19 and TRBJ1-2; D is uncertain. The sequence came from a human donor with aplastic anemia. The specimen was sorted CD4+, CD8+, or CD8+CD57+ T cells (not recorded which) from PBMCs. The CDR3 is CASSISANNGYTF. The DNA of the CDR3 is TGTGCCAGTAGTATTAGCGCCAACAATGGCTACACCTTC.